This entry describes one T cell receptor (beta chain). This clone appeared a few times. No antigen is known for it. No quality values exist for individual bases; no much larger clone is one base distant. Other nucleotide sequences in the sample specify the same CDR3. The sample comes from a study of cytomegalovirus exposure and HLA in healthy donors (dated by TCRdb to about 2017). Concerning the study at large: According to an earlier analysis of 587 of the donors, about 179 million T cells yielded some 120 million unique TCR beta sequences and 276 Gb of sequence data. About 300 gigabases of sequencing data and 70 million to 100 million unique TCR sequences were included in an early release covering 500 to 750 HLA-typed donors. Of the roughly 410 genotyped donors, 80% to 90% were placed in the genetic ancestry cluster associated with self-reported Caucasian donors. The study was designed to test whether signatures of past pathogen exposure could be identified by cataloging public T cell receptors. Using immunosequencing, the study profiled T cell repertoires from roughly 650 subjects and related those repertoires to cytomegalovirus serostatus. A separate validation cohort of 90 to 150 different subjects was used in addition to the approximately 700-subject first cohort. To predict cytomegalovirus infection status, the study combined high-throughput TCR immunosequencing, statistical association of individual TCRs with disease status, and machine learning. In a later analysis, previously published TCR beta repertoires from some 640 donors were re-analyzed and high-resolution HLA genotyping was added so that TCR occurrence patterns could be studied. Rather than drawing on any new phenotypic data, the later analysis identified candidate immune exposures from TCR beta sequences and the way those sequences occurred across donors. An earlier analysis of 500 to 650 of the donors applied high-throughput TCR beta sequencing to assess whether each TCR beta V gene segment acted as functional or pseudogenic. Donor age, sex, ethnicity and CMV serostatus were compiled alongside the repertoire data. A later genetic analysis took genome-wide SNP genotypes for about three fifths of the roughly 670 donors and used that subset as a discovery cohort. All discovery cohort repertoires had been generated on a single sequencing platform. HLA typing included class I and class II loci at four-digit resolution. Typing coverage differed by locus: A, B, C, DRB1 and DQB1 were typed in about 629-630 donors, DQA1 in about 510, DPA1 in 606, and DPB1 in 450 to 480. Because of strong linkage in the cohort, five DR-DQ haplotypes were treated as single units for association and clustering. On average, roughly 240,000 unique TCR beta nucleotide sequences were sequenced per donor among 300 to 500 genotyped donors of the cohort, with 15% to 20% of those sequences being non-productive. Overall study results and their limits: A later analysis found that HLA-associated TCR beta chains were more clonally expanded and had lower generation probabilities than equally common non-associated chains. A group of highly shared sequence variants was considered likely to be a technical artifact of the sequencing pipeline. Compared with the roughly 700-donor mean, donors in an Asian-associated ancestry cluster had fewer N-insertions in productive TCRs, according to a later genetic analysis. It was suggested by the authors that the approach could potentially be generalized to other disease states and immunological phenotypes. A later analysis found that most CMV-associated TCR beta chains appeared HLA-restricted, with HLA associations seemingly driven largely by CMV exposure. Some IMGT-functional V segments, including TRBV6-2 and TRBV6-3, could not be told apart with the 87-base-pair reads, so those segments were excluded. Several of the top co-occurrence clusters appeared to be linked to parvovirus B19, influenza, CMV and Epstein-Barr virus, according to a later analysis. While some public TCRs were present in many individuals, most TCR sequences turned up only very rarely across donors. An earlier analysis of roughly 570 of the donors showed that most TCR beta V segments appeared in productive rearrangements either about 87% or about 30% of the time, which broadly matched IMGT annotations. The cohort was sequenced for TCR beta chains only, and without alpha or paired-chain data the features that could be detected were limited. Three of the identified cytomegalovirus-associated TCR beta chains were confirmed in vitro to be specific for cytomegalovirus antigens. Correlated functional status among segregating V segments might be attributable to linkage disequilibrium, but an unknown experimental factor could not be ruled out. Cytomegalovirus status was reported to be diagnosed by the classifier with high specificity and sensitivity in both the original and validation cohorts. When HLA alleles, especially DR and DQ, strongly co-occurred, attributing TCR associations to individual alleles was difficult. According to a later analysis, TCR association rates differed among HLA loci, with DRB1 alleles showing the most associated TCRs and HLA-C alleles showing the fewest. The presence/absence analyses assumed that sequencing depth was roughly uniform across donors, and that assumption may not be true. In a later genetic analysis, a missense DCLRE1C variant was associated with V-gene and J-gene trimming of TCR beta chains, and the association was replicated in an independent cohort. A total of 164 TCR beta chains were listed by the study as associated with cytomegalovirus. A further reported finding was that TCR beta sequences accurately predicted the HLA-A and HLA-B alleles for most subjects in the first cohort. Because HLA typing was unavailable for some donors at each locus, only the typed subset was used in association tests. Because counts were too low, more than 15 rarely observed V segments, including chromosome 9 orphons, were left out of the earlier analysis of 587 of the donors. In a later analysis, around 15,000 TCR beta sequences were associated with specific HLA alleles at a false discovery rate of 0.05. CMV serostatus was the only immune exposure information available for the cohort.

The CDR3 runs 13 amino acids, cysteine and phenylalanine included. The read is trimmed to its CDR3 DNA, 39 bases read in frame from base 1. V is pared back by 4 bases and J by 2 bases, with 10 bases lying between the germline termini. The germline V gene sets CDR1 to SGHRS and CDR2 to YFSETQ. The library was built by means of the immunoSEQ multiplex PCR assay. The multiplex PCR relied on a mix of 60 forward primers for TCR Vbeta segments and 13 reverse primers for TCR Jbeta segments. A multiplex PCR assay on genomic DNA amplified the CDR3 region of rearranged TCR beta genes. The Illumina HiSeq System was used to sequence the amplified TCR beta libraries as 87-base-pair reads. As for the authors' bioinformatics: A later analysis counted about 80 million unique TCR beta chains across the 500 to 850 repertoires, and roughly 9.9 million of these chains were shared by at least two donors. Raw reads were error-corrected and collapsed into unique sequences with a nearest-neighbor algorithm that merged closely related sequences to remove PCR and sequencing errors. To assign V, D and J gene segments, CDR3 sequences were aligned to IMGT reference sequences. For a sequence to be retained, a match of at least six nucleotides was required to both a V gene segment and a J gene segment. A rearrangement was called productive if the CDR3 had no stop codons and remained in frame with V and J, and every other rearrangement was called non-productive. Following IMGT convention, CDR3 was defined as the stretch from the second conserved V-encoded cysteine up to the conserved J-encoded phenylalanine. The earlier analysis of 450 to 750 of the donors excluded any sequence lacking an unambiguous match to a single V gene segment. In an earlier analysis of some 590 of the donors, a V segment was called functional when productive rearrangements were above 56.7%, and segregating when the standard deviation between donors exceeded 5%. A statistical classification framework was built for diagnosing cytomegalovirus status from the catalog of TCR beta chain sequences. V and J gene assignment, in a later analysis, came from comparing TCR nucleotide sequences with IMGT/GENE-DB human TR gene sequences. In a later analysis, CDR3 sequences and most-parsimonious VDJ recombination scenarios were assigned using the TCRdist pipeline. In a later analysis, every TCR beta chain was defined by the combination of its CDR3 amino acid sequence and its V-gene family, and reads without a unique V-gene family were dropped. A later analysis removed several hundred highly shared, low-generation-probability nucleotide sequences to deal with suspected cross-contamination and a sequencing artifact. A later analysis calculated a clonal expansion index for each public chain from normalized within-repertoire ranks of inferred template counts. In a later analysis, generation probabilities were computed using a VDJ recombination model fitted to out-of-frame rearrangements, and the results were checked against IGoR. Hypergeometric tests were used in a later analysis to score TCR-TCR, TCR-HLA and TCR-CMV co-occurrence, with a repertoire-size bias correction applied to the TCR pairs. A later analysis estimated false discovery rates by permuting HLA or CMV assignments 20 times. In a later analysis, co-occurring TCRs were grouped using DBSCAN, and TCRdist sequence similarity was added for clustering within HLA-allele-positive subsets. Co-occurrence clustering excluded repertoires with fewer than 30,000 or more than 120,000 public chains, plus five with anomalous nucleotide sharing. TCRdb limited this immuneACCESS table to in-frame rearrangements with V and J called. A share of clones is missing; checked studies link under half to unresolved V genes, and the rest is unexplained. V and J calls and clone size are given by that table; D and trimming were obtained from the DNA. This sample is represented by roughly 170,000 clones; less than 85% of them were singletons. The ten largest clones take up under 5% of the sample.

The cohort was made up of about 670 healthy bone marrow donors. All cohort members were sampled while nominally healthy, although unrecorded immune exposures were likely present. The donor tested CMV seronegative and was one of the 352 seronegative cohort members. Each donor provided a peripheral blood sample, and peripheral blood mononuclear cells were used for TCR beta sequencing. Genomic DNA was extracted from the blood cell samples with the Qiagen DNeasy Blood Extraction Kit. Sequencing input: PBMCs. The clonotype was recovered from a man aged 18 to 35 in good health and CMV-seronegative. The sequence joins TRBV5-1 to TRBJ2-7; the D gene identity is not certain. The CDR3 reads CASSPGSTYEQYF. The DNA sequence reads TGCGCCAGCAGCCCGGGTTCCACCTACGAGCAGTACTTC.